Following are 12 T cell receptor beta chains from one sample sequenced in a study of T cell responses to AZD1222 COVID-19 vaccine. Some clones are missing from TCRdb's copy, which holds only in-frame ones; the method was immunoSEQ multiplex PCR. The sample contains under 80,000 clones, around 81% of which appear only once. The material sequenced was peripheral blood, taken 28 days after the second AZD1222 dose. The receptors come from an adult who received the AZD1222 COVID-19 vaccine.

This clone has only one observation. This chain links TRBV19 with TRBJ2-6; the match to TRBD1 covers 7 bases. Unmatched junction bases numbered 5, after V lost 10 bases and J lost 2 bases. CDR1 and CDR2 from the germline V gene are LNHDA and SQIVND (reference sequence). CDR3 length: 14 residues. The CDR3 sequence: CATATGAGANVLTF. The CDR3 DNA reads TGTGCCACTGCAACAGGGGCTGGGGCCAACGTCCTGACTTTC.

This chain uses TRBV28 with TRBJ2-7; 12 nucleotides match TRBD2. The V gene end was trimmed by 5 bases and the J gene end by 3 bases; junction bases not matched to a gene: 5. Germline V lookup: CDR1 MDHEN, CDR2 SYDVKM. This CDR3 region has 15 residues. The CDR3 nucleotides are TGTGCCAGCAGTCGAGAGACTAGCGGGAGCTACGAGCAGTACTTC. As protein: CASSRETSGSYEQYF.

The CDR3 spells CASSGGGTAEAQLFF. The CDR3 coding sequence is TGTGCCAGCAGCGGAGGGGGGACCGCCGAAGCGCAGCTGTTTTTT. This chain connects TRBV7-9 to TRBJ2-2; D might be TRBD1 or TRBD2, each matching 6 bases. Trimming left V 5 bases short and J 12 bases short, with 22 bases between. Germline CDR1 and CDR2: SEHNR and FQNEAQ (reference sequence). The CDR3 covers 15 residues.

The genes are TRBV19 and TRBJ2-5, with a tentative D call TRBD2 (6 bases). Germline V gene data show CDR1 as LNHDA and CDR2 as SQIVND (reference sequence). The CDR3 totals 15 residues. Trimming removed 9 bases from V and 1 base from J, with 18 bases in between. The DNA of the CDR3 is TGTGCCAGCGCGGGGCAAAGTAGGAGCCAAGAGACCCAGTACTTC. Protein sequence: CASAGQSRSQETQYF.

V and J are TRBV28 and TRBJ2-6, with a possible D match to TRBD1 (5 bases). Germline CDR1 MDHEN, CDR2 SYDVKM. V was cut by 6 bases and J by 0 bases, with 15 bases left in between. The CDR3 covers 17 residues. The chain's CDR3 is CASSPGATPSGANVLTF. The CDR3 DNA sequence: TGTGCCAGCAGCCCTGGGGCTACCCCCTCTGGGGCCAACGTCCTGACTTTC.

This clone came up once. In DNA form, the CDR3 reads TGTGCCAGCAGCTTAGCGACGGGCTCGAACCGACATGAGCAGTTCTTC. Its translation is CASSLATGSNRHEQFF. The V gene is TRBV7-8, the J gene TRBJ2-1; D is undetermined. Germline values: CDR1 SGHVS, CDR2 FQNEAQ. Trimming cost V 0 bases and J 8 bases, with 17 bases left between them. CDR3 length: 16 residues.

The chain has TRBV6-5 and TRBJ2-1; TRBD2 agrees at 7 bases. CDR3 length: 12 residues. Trimming removed 4 bases from V and 10 bases from J; junction bases left unmatched: 4. The germline V gene encodes CDR1 MNHEY and CDR2 SVGAGI. The CDR3 DNA reads TGTGCCAGCAGTTCCCTACTAGCGGAGCAGTTCTTC. Translation gives CASSSLLAEQFF.

This sequence joins TRBV6-5 and TRBJ2-2; 7 nucleotides agree with TRBD2. Germline V gene lookup returns CDR1 MNHEY and CDR2 SVGAGI. CDR3 size: 15 residues. Trimming at V came to 4 bases and at J to 4 bases, leaving 6 bases not matched to a gene. The DNA of the CDR3 is TGTGCCAGCAGTTTTTCGGGAGGAGGCACCGGGGAGCTGTTTTTT. Residues: CASSFSGGGTGELFF.

This clone was recorded at least ten times. The V and J genes are TRBV6-5 and TRBJ1-6, with D possibly being TRBD1 (5 bases). Germline CDR1 reads MNHEY; CDR2 reads SVGAGI. With 5 bases removed from V and 5 bases from J, the gap between germline ends came to 10 bases. The CDR3 is made up of 14 amino acids. The chain's CDR3 is CASSNRNNNSPLHF. The CDR3 nucleotides read TGTGCCAGCAGTAACAGGAATAATAATTCACCCCTCCACTTT.

DNA of the CDR3: TGTGCCAGCAGCTTACGGCTGGGAGAGACCCAGTACTTC. This gives the protein CASSLRLGETQYF. V usage is TRBV7-9 and J usage is TRBJ2-5; D unclear. CDR1 SEHNR and CDR2 FQNEAQ come from the germline V gene (reference sequence). Trimming removed 2 bases at V and 4 bases at J, with 8 bases between. There are 13 residues in the CDR3.

The chain uses TRBV7-6 and TRBJ2-2, with 7 bases matching TRBD1. Germline V CDR1 and CDR2: SGHVS, FNYEAQ. This CDR3 contains 17 residues. V was clipped by 2 bases and J by 6 bases; unmatched bases: 12. CDR3 sequence reads: CASSLFQGVKDPGELFF. DNA for the CDR3: TGTGCCAGCAGCTTATTTCAGGGGGTAAAGGATCCCGGGGAGCTGTTTTTT.

The rearrangement links TRBV5-4 to TRBJ1-2; D is possibly TRBD1 (5 bases). V was cut by 2 bases and J by 2 bases, with 10 bases left in between. Germline V gene sequence: CDR1 SGHNT, CDR2 YYREEE (reference sequence). The CDR3 has 14 residues. The CDR3 coding sequence is TGTGCCAGCAGCTTTGTCGGGGGGAACTATGGCTACACCTTC. It translates to CASSFVGGNYGYTF.